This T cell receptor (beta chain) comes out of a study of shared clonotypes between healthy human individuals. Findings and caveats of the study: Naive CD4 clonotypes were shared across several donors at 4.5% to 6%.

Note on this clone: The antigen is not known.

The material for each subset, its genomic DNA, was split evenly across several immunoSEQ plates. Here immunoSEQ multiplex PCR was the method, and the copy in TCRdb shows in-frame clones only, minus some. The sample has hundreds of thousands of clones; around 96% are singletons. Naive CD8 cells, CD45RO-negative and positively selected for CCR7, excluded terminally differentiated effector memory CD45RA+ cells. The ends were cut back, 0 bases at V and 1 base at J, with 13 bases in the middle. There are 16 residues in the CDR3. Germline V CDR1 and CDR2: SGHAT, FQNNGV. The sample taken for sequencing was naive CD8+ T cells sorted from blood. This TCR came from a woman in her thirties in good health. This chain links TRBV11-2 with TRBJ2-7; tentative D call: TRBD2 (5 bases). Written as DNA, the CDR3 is TGTGCCAGCAGCTTAGAACTCCCTAGCCCTTCCTACGAGCAGTACTTC. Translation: CASSLELPSPSYEQYF.